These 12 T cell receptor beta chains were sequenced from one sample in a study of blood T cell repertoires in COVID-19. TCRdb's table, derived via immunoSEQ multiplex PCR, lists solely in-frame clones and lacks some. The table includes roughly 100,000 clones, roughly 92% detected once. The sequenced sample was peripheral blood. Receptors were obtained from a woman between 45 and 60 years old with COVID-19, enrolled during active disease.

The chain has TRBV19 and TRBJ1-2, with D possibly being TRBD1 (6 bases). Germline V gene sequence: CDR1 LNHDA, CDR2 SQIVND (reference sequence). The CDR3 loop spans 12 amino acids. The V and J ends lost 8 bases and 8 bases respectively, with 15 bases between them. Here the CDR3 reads CASHKQGIGYTF. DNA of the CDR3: TGTGCCAGTCATAAACAGGGAATCGGCTACACCTTC.

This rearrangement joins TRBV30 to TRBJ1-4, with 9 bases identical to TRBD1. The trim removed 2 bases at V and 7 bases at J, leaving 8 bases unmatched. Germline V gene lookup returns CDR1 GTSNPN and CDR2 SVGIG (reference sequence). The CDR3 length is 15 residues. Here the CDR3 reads CAWSPGTGNGEKLFF. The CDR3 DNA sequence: TGTGCCTGGAGTCCCGGGACAGGGAATGGTGAAAAACTGTTTTTT.

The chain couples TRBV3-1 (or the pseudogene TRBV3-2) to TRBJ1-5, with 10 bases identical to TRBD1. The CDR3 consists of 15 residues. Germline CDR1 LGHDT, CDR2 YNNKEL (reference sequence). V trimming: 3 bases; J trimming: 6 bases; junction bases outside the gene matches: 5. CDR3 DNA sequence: TGTGCCAGCAGCCAGACAGGGGGCGCGGGTCAGCCCCAGCATTTT. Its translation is CASSQTGGAGQPQHF.

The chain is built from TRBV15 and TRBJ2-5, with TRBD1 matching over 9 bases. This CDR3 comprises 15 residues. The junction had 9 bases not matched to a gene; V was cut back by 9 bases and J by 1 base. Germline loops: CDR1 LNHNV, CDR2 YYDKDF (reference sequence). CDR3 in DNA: TGTGCCACGGGAGCAAACAGGGGGCTCCAAGAGACCCAGTACTTC. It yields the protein CATGANRGLQETQYF.

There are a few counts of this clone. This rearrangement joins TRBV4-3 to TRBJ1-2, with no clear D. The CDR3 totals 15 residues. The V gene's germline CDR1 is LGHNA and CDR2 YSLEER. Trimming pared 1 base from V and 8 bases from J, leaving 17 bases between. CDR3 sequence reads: CASSQAAQVRGGYTF. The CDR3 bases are TGCGCCAGCAGCCAAGCGGCCCAAGTCCGCGGGGGCTACACCTTC.

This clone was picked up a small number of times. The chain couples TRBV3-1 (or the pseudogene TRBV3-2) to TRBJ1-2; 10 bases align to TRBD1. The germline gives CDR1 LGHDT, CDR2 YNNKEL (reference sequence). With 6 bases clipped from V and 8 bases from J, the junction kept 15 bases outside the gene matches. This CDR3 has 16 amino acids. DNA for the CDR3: TGTGCCAGCAGACCGTACTCGGGACAGGGGAGTTGGGGCTACACCTTC. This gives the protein CASRPYSGQGSWGYTF.

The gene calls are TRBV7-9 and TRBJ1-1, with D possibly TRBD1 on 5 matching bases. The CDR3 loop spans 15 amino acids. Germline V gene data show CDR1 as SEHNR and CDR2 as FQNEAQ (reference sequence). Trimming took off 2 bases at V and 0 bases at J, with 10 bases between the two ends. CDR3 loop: CASSLNRTLNTEAFF. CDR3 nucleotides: TGTGCCAGCAGCTTAAACAGGACACTGAACACTGAAGCTTTCTTT.

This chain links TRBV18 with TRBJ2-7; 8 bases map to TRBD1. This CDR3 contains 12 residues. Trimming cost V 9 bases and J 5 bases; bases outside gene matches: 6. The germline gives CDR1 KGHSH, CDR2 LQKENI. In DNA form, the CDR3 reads TGTGCCAGTCAGCAGGGGGCCCACGAGCAGTACTTC. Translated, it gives CASQQGAHEQYF.

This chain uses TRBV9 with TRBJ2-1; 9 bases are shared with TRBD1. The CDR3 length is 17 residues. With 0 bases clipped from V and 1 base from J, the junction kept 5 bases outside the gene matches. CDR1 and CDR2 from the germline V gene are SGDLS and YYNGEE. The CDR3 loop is CASSVGPDRGSYNEQFF. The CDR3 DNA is TGTGCCAGCAGCGTAGGGCCGGACAGGGGTTCCTACAATGAGCAGTTCTTC.

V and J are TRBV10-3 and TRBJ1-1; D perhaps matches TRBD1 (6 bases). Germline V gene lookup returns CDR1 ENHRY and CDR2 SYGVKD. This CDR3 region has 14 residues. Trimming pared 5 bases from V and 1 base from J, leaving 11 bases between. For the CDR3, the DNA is TGTGCCATCAGTTTTTCACAGGGGAACACTGAAGCTTTCTTT. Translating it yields CAISFSQGNTEAFF.

The CDR3 coding sequence is TGCGCCAGCAGCTTGAATCCGGGAGCGACTTCCCCCCTCCACTTT. Amino acid sequence: CASSLNPGATSPLHF. This chain links TRBV5-1 with TRBJ1-6; D remains unclear. CDR1 and CDR2 from the germline V gene are SGHRS and YFSETQ. The ends were cut back, 1 base at V and 13 bases at J, with 18 bases in the middle. The CDR3 has 15 amino acids.

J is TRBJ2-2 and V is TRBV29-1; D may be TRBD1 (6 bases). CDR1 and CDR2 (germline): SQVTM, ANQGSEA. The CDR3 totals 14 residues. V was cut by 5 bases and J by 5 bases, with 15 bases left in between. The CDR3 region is CSVSDSRNTGELFF. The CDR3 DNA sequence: TGCAGCGTTTCGGACAGTCGGAATACCGGGGAGCTGTTTTTT.